These T cell receptor beta chains were read from a single sample in a study of cytomegalovirus exposure and HLA in healthy donors. Profiling relied on immunoSEQ multiplex PCR, and the TCRdb table lists in-frame clones only, not all of them. The sample has approximately 300,000 clones; 70% to 90% are singletons. The sample taken for sequencing was PBMCs. Receptors were obtained from a young woman in good health and CMV-seronegative. The CDR3 runs from the conserved cysteine through the conserved F or W. The order of the fields is J gene, D gene, clone size, V gene, CDR3 DNA, CDR3 protein. D genes are given only for firm matches. Size values are once, few and many counts, or a class for expanded clones, and some rows have none.

J: TRBJ2-1; D: TRBD2; size: NA; V: TRBV6-4; DNA: TGTGCCAGCAGTGACTGGGGGACTAGCAACAATGAGCAGTTCTTC; CDR3: CASSDWGTSNNEQFF
J: TRBJ2-2; D: TRBD1; size: NA; V: TRBV2; DNA: TGTGCCAGCAGTTACTCCGGGACAGGGAACACCGGGGAGCTGTTTTTT; CDR3: CASSYSGTGNTGELFF
J: TRBJ2-6; D: NA; size: NA; V: TRBV6-5; DNA: TGTGCCAGCAGTCTCCTCTCTGGGGCCAACGTCCTGACTTTC; CDR3: CASSLLSGANVLTF
J: TRBJ1-3; D: TRBD1; size: NA; V: TRBV5-4; DNA: TGTGCCAGCAGGACAGGGGGCGCGGGAAACACCATATATTTT; CDR3: CASRTGGAGNTIYF
J: TRBJ1-3; D: NA; size: NA; V: TRBV7-9; DNA: TGTGCCAGCAGCTCCTGGACAGCTGGAAACACCATATATTTT; CDR3: CASSSWTAGNTIYF
J: TRBJ1-5; D: NA; size: NA; V: TRBV28; DNA: TGTGCCAGCAGCCTGGGGGGTAGCAATCAGCCCCAGCATTTT; CDR3: CASSLGGSNQPQHF
J: TRBJ2-2; D: TRBD1; size: NA; V: TRBV7-6; DNA: TGTGCCAGCAGCCAGACAGGGGTCACCGGGGAGCTGTTTTTT; CDR3: CASSQTGVTGELFF
J: TRBJ2-6; D: NA; size: NA; V: TRBV6-1; DNA: TGTGCCAGCAGTGTAGCCTTCGAGGGGGCCAACGTCCTGACTTTC; CDR3: CASSVAFEGANVLTF
J: TRBJ2-7; D: TRBD2; size: NA; V: TRBV5-1; DNA: TGCGCCAGCAGCTTAGCCGGGACTAGCTCCTACGAGCAGTACTTC; CDR3: CASSLAGTSSYEQYF
J: TRBJ2-7; D: NA; size: NA; V: TRBV19; DNA: TGTGCCAGTAATCGCGGAGGACCTGCCTACGAGCAGTACTTC; CDR3: CASNRGGPAYEQYF
J: TRBJ2-5; D: NA; size: NA; V: TRBV6-5; DNA: TGTGCCAGCAGCCAGACAGCGTCCTTCCTTCAGACCCAGTACTTC; CDR3: CASSQTASFLQTQYF
J: TRBJ2-1; D: NA; size: NA; V: TRBV19; DNA: TGTGCCAGTACCACGGACTACAGCTCCTACAATGAGCAGTTCTTC; CDR3: CASTTDYSSYNEQFF
J: TRBJ1-1; D: TRBD1; size: NA; V: TRBV7-3; DNA: TGTGCCAGCAGCTTAGGGACAGGGGTTGAAGCTTTCTTT; CDR3: CASSLGTGVEAFF
J: TRBJ2-7; D: NA; size: NA; V: TRBV7-2; DNA: TGTGCCAGCAGCTCCTCAATTACAACCTACGAGCAGTACTTC; CDR3: CASSSSITTYEQYF
J: TRBJ2-7; D: TRBD2; size: NA; V: TRBV4-2; DNA: TGTGCCAGCAGCCAAGATAGGCTAGCGGCCTCCTACGAGCAGTACTTC; CDR3: CASSQDRLAASYEQYF
J: TRBJ1-5; D: TRBD1; size: NA; V: TRBV2; DNA: TGTGCCAGCACCGGACAGGGAAGCAATCAGCCCCAGCATTTT; CDR3: CASTGQGSNQPQHF
J: TRBJ2-2; D: TRBD2; size: NA; V: TRBV4-3; DNA: TGCGCCAGCAGCCAACCGAGCGGGACGAACACCGGGGAGCTGTTTTTT; CDR3: CASSQPSGTNTGELFF
J: TRBJ2-1; D: TRBD2; size: few; V: TRBV4-2; DNA: TGTGCCAGCAGCCCGGGGGCTATAGCGGGAAACAATGAGCAGTTCTTC; CDR3: CASSPGAIAGNNEQFF
J: TRBJ1-5; D: NA; size: NA; V: TRBV18; DNA: TGTGCCAGCTCATTTCGGACCGGGGGGGATCAGCCCCAGCATTTT; CDR3: CASSFRTGGDQPQHF
J: TRBJ2-7; D: TRBD2; size: once; V: TRBV9; DNA: TGTGCCAGCAGTCCGACTAGCGGGAGCTCCTACGAGCAGTACTTC; CDR3: CASSPTSGSSYEQYF
J: TRBJ2-5; D: TRBD2; size: NA; V: TRBV7-7; DNA: TGTGCTAGCACCTTAACTAGCGGGATGGGGGAGACCCAGTACTTC; CDR3: CASTLTSGMGETQYF
J: TRBJ1-5; D: NA; size: NA; V: TRBV7-2; DNA: TGTGCCAGCAGCCCCCACATTGATAGCAATCAGCCCCAGCATTTT; CDR3: CASSPHIDSNQPQHF
J: TRBJ1-4; D: NA; size: few; V: TRBV6-1; DNA: TGTGCCAGCAGTGGCAGGGAGGGGTATCGGGGAAAACTGTTTTTT; CDR3: CASSGREGYRGKLFF
J: TRBJ1-5; D: NA; size: NA; V: TRBV4-1; DNA: TGCGCCAGCAGCCAATCAAGGGGGGGCTATCAGCCCCAGCATTTT; CDR3: CASSQSRGGYQPQHF
J: TRBJ2-3; D: TRBD2; size: once; V: TRBV29-1; DNA: TGCAGCGTCAGAGGAGGGAGGGGAACCACAGATACGCAGTATTTT; CDR3: CSVRGGRGTTDTQYF
J: TRBJ2-7; D: TRBD1; size: NA; V: TRBV4-3; DNA: TGCGCCAGCAGCCAAGATGACAGGGGGGGCTACGAGCAGTACTTC; CDR3: CASSQDDRGGYEQYF